Included here is one TCR beta chain sequence, with context. The antigen is unknown. These data originate in a study of long-term antiretroviral therapy in people with HIV. Study findings and constraints: The data indicate that diversity increased after ART but remained below transplant donor controls. Therapy changes, viral resistance and ART adherence were not documented in the available data.

Two or more post-ART PBMC samples, plus at least one pre-ART sample, were available for each donor. The assay, immunoSEQ v3.0, was run at survey level. Generated by immunoSEQ multiplex PCR, the TCRdb table keeps only in-frame clones and is missing some. The sample contains 35,000 to 50,000 clones, approximately 86% of which appear only once. This receptor was obtained from a woman aged 45-59 years with HIV. Sequenced material: unsorted PBMCs, taken 0.1 years before starting antiretroviral therapy.

This CDR3 is CAITDRSSENNEQFF. CDR3 nucleotides: TGTGCCATCACCGATCGGTCTAGCGAGAACAATGAGCAGTTCTTC. The gene calls are TRBV10-3 and TRBJ2-1, with D possibly being TRBD2 (6 bases). Trimming cost V 7 bases and J 5 bases, with 18 bases left between them. Germline V CDR1 and CDR2: ENHRY, SYGVKD. CDR3 length equals 15 residues.